This T cell receptor beta chain was documented in a study of T cells in narcolepsy. Study-level results: Reportedly, autoreactive clonotypes were serially detected in patients' blood but not controls'.

This clone was recorded only once. The antigen is not known. Some clones are missing from TCRdb's copy, which holds only in-frame ones; the method was immunoSEQ multiplex PCR. The sample includes 25,000 to 30,000 clones, about 80% of them seen just once. The sequencing sample was made of memory (CD45RA-) CD4+ T cells from blood. This TCR was sampled from a human donor in good health.

CDR3 sequence: CASNRDRGTGELFF. CDR3 nucleotide sequence: TGTGCCAGCAACCGGGACAGGGGCACCGGGGAGCTGTTTTTT. The chain combines TRBV6-1 with TRBJ2-2, with TRBD1 matching 10 bases. The germline CDR1 and CDR2 sequences are MNHNS and SASEGT. The length of the CDR3 is 14 residues. Germline trimming cut 7 bases from V and 4 bases from J; bases unmatched to any gene: 3.